The T cell receptor beta chain described here comes from a study of early T cells in non-severe SARS-CoV-2 infection. On the study more broadly: From unsorted whole blood, bulk RNA was sequenced, and the chains remained unpaired. Whole-study results and caveats: Clonotype matching in VDJdb favored anti-spike CD8 responses and did not capture private and CD4 specificities.

Unique molecular identifiers were attached to individual cDNA molecules. A single record per CDR3 protein comes from TCRdb applying MiXCR to the 5' RACE reads. This sample yields about 99,000 distinct CDR3 sequences, of which approximately 15% are seen a single time; 1.3% belongs to the top ten. This clonotype showed up many times. Antigen: not known. V shed 4 bases and J 5 bases; nucleotides not matched to a gene: 2. Looked up from germline, CDR1 is LGHNA and CDR2 is YNFKEQ. The CDR3 has 13 amino acids. Sequencing was performed on whole blood. J is TRBJ2-7 and V is TRBV4-2, with 10 bases matching TRBD1. The sequence was obtained from an adult who was a healthcare worker with PCR-confirmed SARS-CoV-2 infection or an uninfected control (not recorded which). The CDR3 spells CASSRTGGNEQYF. The CDR3 DNA sequence: TGTGCCAGCAGCCGGACAGGGGGGAACGAGCAGTACTTC.